This TCR beta chain was sequenced in a study of CXCR4 blockade with PD-1 therapy in pancreatic cancer (dated 2019 in TCRdb). With regard to the full study: The study analyzed resected pancreatic ductal adenocarcinoma using both multiplex immunohistochemistry and TCRbeta immunosequencing, alongside ex vivo slice culture that tested PD-1 and CXCR4 blockade. Two geographically distinct regions were TCR-sequenced from each of roughly six tumors to assess intratumoral heterogeneity.

The germline V gene specifies MNHGY as CDR1 and SAAAGT as CDR2. The CDR3 goes from the cysteine to the phenylalanine over 17 residues. The kept DNA is CDR3 alone, 51 bases in frame from the first base. General findings and caveats noted by the study authors: Amino acid clone frequency correlated strongly with the number of distinct nucleotide rearrangements encoding it, suggesting convergent selection by common tumor antigens. Clonal expansion was observed in tumors, with a mean productive clonality of about 0.15 compared with over 0.045 in healthy blood, but no correlation between clonality and survival was found. Only TCRbeta chains were sequenced, so true antigen-specificity overlap of convergent dominant clones remained unconfirmed pending paired alpha-beta single-cell sequencing.

None of the patients whose archived tumor blocks were used had received neoadjuvant therapy prior to resection. In the preserved-tissue arm, the study used some 30 surgical resection samples taken from more than 20 pancreatic ductal adenocarcinoma patients who had not previously been treated. DNA for the resection arm was extracted from ten 5-micron curls of FFPE tumor lying next to the multiplex immunohistochemistry slide. The immunoSEQ Assay at Adaptive Biotechnologies was used to immunosequence TCRbeta CDR3 regions from the extracted DNA. As for how the authors treated the data: To quantify the absolute abundance of each unique TCRbeta CDR3, sequences were collapsed and filtered. Clonality was defined as 1 minus Pielou's evenness, computed on productive in-frame rearrangements only. Regional overlap tracked the top 100 nucleotide rearrangements across paired samples, with Morisita index comparing paired versus unrelated samples. Convergence of nucleotide rearrangements onto identical amino acid sequences was assessed with the immunoSEQ Rearrangement Details tool. Not all clones reach the TCRdb copy of this immuneACCESS table, which keeps in-frame sequences only. Checked studies attribute under half of the gap to unresolved V genes and leave the rest unexplained. That table supplies the V and J calls and clone size; D and trimming were determined from the DNA. Within this sample are fewer than 4,000 clones, with around 38% of them counted one time only. The ten largest clones add up to less than 20% of the sample.

This clone has more than one count but fewer than ten. No antigen is known for it. At one boundary the junction diverges from the germline segment, which might be a read error. The receptor was isolated from a human donor with pancreatic ductal adenocarcinoma. The sequence is built from TRBV6-8 and TRBJ2-3; the central 11 bases match TRBD2. Specimen: tumor tissue. The sequenced DNA is TGTGCCAGCAGCCCCGGCGGTAGCGGGGGGGGCACAGATATGCAGTATTTT. Its protein is CASSPGGSGGGTDMQYF.